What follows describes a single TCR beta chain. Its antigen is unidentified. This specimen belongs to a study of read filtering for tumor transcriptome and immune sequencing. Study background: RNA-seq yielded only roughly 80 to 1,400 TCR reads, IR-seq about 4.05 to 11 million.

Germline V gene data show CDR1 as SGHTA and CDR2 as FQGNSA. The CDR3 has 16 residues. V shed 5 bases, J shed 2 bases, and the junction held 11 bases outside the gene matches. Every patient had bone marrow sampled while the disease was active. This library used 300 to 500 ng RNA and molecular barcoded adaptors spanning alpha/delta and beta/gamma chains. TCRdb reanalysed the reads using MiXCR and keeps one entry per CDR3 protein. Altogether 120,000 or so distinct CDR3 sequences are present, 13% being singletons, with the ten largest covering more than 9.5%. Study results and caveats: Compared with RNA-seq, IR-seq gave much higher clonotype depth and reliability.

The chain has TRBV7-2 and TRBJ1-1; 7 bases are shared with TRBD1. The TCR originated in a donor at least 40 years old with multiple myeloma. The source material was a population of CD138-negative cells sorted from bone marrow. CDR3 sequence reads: CASSRKTGRENTEAFF. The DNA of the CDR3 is TGTGCCAGCAGCCGAAAGACAGGGCGGGAAAACACTGAAGCTTTCTTT.